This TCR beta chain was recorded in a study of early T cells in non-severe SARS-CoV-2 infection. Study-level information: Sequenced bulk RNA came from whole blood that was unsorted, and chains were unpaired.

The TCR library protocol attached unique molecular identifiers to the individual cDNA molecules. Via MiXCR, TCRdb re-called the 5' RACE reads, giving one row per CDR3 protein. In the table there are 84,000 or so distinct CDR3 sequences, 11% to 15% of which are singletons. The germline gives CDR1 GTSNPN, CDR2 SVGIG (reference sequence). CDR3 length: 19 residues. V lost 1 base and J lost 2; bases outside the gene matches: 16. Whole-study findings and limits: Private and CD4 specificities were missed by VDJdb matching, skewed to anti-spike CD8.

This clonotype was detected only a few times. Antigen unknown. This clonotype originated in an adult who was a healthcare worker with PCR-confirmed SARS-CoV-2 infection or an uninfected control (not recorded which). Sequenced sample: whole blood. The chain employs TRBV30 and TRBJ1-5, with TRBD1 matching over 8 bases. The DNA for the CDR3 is TGTGCCTGGAGTGCAACTTATGGGACAGGCGGATTTGGCAATCAGCCCCAGCATTTT. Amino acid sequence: CAWSATYGTGGFGNQPQHF. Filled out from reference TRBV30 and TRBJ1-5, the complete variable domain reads SQTIHQWPATLVQPVGSPLSLECTVEGTSNPNLYWYRQAAGRGLQLLFYSVGIGQISSEVPQNLSASRPQDRQFILSSKKLLLSDSGFYLCAWSATYGTGGFGNQPQHFGDGTRLSIL.